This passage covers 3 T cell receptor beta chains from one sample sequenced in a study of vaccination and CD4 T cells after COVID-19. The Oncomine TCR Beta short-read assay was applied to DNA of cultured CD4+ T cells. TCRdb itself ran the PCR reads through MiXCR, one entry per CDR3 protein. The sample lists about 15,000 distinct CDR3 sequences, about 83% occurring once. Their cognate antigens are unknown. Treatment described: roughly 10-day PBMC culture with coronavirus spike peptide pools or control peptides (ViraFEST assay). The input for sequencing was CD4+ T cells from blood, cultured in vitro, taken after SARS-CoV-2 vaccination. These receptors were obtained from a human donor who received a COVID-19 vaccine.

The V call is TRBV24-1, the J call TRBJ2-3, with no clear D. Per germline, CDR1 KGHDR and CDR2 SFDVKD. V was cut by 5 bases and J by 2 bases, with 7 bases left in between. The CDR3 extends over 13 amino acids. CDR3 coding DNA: TGTGCCACCAGTGCCTCATTCACAGATACGCAGTATTTT. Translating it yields CATSASFTDTQYF.

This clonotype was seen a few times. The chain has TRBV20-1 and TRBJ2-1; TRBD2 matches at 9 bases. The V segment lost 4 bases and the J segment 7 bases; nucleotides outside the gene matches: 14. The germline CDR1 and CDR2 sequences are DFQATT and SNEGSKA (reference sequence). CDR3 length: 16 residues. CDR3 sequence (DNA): TGCAGTGCTATGGTGGTAGCGGGGGCCCCGGGTAATGAGCAGTTCTTC. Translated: CSAMVVAGAPGNEQFF.

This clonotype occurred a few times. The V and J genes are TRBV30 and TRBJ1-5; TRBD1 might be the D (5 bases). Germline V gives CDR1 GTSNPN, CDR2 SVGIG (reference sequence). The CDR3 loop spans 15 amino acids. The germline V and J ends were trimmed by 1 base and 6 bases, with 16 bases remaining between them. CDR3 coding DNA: TGTGCCTGGAGTGGTGGGTCAGGGTGGGGTCAGCCCCAGCATTTT. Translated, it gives CAWSGGSGWGQPQHF.